This is a list of T cell receptor beta chains from one sample in a study of T cell repertoires in cytomegalovirus infection. These receptors have no known antigen. TCRdb called the reads again in MiXCR, with one record for every CDR3 protein. The sample lists 750,000 to 950,000 distinct CDR3 sequences, approximately 32% occurring once. Source: cultured CD8+ T cells from PBMCs, taken from culture after CMV antigen stimulation. The receptor source for this set is a human donor in good health (CMV status not recorded). Some clones in this sample may be carry-over from other donors' samples. The CDR3 runs from the conserved cysteine through the conserved F or W. D genes are given only for firm matches. Clone size is given for some rows only: seen once, a few or many times, or a class if the clone is expanded.

D gene: TRBD1; clone size: few; J gene: TRBJ1-5; V gene: TRBV19; CDR3 length: 14; CDR3 protein: CASMGDSYYQPQHF; CDR3 DNA: TGTGCCAGTATGGGGGACAGCTATTATCAGCCCCAGCATTTT
D gene: NA; clone size: few; J gene: TRBJ1-6; V gene: TRBV4-1; CDR3 length: 17; CDR3 protein: CASSQVGIEIYNSPLHF; CDR3 DNA: TGCGCCAGCAGCCAAGTAGGAATAGAGATCTATAATTCACCCCTCCACTTT
D gene: TRBD1; clone size: few; J gene: TRBJ1-4; V gene: TRBV7-9; CDR3 length: 12; CDR3 protein: CASSFQGGPLFF; CDR3 DNA: TGTGCCAGCAGCTTCCAGGGGGGGCCGCTGTTTTTT
D gene: NA; clone size: NA; J gene: TRBJ2-7; V gene: TRBV2; CDR3 length: 15; CDR3 protein: CASSEGAGAFYEQYF; CDR3 DNA: TGTGCCAGCAGTGAAGGGGCGGGGGCCTTCTACGAGCAGTACTTC
D gene: NA; clone size: NA; J gene: TRBJ1-5; V gene: TRBV20-1; CDR3 length: 15; CDR3 protein: CSARDVDNSNQPQHF; CDR3 DNA: TGCAGTGCTAGAGATGTCGACAATAGCAATCAGCCCCAGCATTTT
D gene: TRBD2; clone size: few; J gene: TRBJ2-1; V gene: TRBV27; CDR3 length: 16; CDR3 protein: CASSLGAGITYNEQFF; CDR3 DNA: TGTGCCAGCAGTTTGGGAGCGGGGATCACCTACAATGAGCAGTTCTTC
D gene: NA; clone size: NA; J gene: TRBJ2-1; V gene: TRBV5-1; CDR3 length: 15; CDR3 protein: CASSSGGDSYNEQFF; CDR3 DNA: TGCGCCAGCAGCTCCGGGGGAGACTCCTACAATGAGCAGTTCTTC
D gene: NA; clone size: NA; J gene: TRBJ1-2; V gene: TRBV13; CDR3 length: 15; CDR3 protein: CASSLARGSIEGYTF; CDR3 DNA: TGTGCCAGCAGCTTAGCTCGGGGGTCTATCGAGGGCTACACCTTC
D gene: TRBD2; clone size: many; J gene: TRBJ2-7; V gene: TRBV7-9; CDR3 length: 15; CDR3 protein: CASTPAGGSSYEQYF; CDR3 DNA: TGTGCCAGCACCCCTGCGGGGGGGAGCTCCTACGAGCAGTACTTC
D gene: NA; clone size: NA; J gene: TRBJ1-4; V gene: TRBV5-8; CDR3 length: 16; CDR3 protein: CASSPPGPKLDEKLFF; CDR3 DNA: TGTGCCAGCAGTCCGCCGGGACCCAAATTGGATGAAAAACTGTTTTTT
D gene: NA; clone size: few; J gene: TRBJ2-2; V gene: TRBV29-1; CDR3 length: 17; CDR3 protein: CSVEEWEVQGGTGELFF; CDR3 DNA: TGCAGCGTTGAAGAATGGGAAGTGCAGGGTGGCACCGGGGAGCTGTTTTTT
D gene: NA; clone size: many; J gene: TRBJ1-4; V gene: TRBV7-2; CDR3 length: 15; CDR3 protein: CASSLVSGMDEKLFF; CDR3 DNA: TGTGCCAGCAGCTTAGTGAGCGGGATGGACGAAAAACTGTTTTTT
D gene: NA; clone size: NA; J gene: TRBJ2-1; V gene: TRBV13; CDR3 length: 15; CDR3 protein: CASSLGGTPVNEQFF; CDR3 DNA: TGTGCCAGCAGCTTAGGAGGGACTCCTGTGAATGAGCAGTTCTTC
D gene: TRBD2; clone size: NA; J gene: TRBJ2-1; V gene: TRBV7-6; CDR3 length: 17; CDR3 protein: CASSLVPLAGAYNEQFF; CDR3 DNA: TGTGCCAGCAGCTTAGTTCCTCTAGCGGGGGCATACAATGAGCAGTTCTTC
D gene: TRBD1; clone size: NA; J gene: TRBJ2-2; V gene: TRBV20-1; CDR3 length: 16; CDR3 protein: CSARSYRGHGAGELFF; CDR3 DNA: TGCAGTGCTAGATCTTACAGGGGGCACGGTGCCGGGGAGCTGTTTTTT
D gene: NA; clone size: NA; J gene: TRBJ1-1; V gene: TRBV13; CDR3 length: 16; CDR3 protein: CASSPGVGGDSTEAFF; CDR3 DNA: TGTGCCAGCAGCCCCGGAGTCGGAGGGGACTCCACTGAAGCTTTCTTT
D gene: NA; clone size: few; J gene: TRBJ1-3; V gene: TRBV7-6; CDR3 length: 15; CDR3 protein: CASSPSFGTGNTIYF; CDR3 DNA: TGTGCCAGCAGCCCTAGTTTCGGAACTGGAAACACCATATATTTT
D gene: TRBD1; clone size: NA; J gene: TRBJ1-2; V gene: TRBV27; CDR3 length: 16; CDR3 protein: CASSLWTGGRIYGYTF; CDR3 DNA: TGTGCCAGCAGTTTATGGACAGGGGGCCGAATCTATGGCTACACCTTC
D gene: NA; clone size: NA; J gene: TRBJ1-3; V gene: TRBV25-1; CDR3 length: 15; CDR3 protein: CASSDGGVSGNTIYF; CDR3 DNA: TGTGCCAGCAGTGACGGAGGAGTCTCTGGAAACACCATATATTTT
D gene: NA; clone size: NA; J gene: TRBJ2-2; V gene: TRBV2; CDR3 length: 15; CDR3 protein: CASSEGHANTGELFF; CDR3 DNA: TGTGCCAGCAGTGAGGGACATGCGAACACCGGGGAGCTGTTTTTT
D gene: TRBD1; clone size: NA; J gene: TRBJ2-1; V gene: TRBV6-2/TRBV6-3; CDR3 length: 15; CDR3 protein: CASSPTGEMSNEQFF; CDR3 DNA: TGTGCCAGCAGCCCTACAGGGGAAATGAGCAATGAGCAGTTCTTC
D gene: TRBD2; clone size: NA; J gene: TRBJ2-1; V gene: TRBV6-1; CDR3 length: 17; CDR3 protein: CASSPGTSGGTYNEQFF; CDR3 DNA: TGTGCCAGCAGTCCCGGGACTAGCGGGGGCACCTACAATGAGCAGTTCTTC
D gene: TRBD2; clone size: NA; J gene: TRBJ2-2; V gene: TRBV14; CDR3 length: 16; CDR3 protein: CASSQAAGEFTGELFF; CDR3 DNA: TGTGCCAGCAGCCAAGCAGCGGGGGAATTTACCGGGGAGCTGTTTTTT
D gene: TRBD2; clone size: NA; J gene: TRBJ2-1; V gene: TRBV27; CDR3 length: 15; CDR3 protein: CASSLDSGGINEQFF; CDR3 DNA: TGTGCCAGCAGTTTAGATAGCGGGGGGATAAATGAGCAGTTCTTC
D gene: NA; clone size: NA; J gene: TRBJ1-2; V gene: TRBV27; CDR3 length: 14; CDR3 protein: CASSLSLMVYGYTF; CDR3 DNA: TGTGCCAGCAGTTTATCACTGATGGTCTATGGCTACACCTTC
D gene: TRBD1; clone size: NA; J gene: TRBJ1-1; V gene: TRBV12-5; CDR3 length: 18; CDR3 protein: CASGFSLGQGATNTEAFF; CDR3 DNA: TGTGCTAGTGGTTTCTCCCTCGGACAGGGGGCAACAAACACTGAAGCTTTCTTT
D gene: TRBD1; clone size: NA; J gene: TRBJ2-1; V gene: TRBV12-3/TRBV12-4; CDR3 length: 15; CDR3 protein: CASSFGTGVHNEQFF; CDR3 DNA: TGTGCCAGCAGTTTCGGGACAGGGGTTCACAATGAGCAGTTCTTC
D gene: TRBD1; clone size: NA; J gene: TRBJ1-2; V gene: TRBV9; CDR3 length: 15; CDR3 protein: CASSATGTANYGYTF; CDR3 DNA: TGTGCCAGCAGCGCTACCGGGACAGCTAACTATGGCTACACCTTC
D gene: NA; clone size: few; J gene: TRBJ2-1; V gene: TRBV7-9; CDR3 length: 15; CDR3 protein: CASSGRDGNYNEQFF; CDR3 DNA: TGTGCCAGCAGCGGACGGGACGGAAACTACAATGAGCAGTTCTTC
D gene: NA; clone size: few; J gene: TRBJ2-5; V gene: TRBV20-1; CDR3 length: 14; CDR3 protein: CSAVTTGLQETQYF; CDR3 DNA: TGCAGTGCTGTCACCACAGGATTACAAGAGACCCAGTACTTC
D gene: NA; clone size: few; J gene: TRBJ1-5; V gene: TRBV27; CDR3 length: 14; CDR3 protein: CASSPGTYNQPQHF; CDR3 DNA: TGTGCCAGCAGCCCCGGGACCTACAATCAGCCCCAGCATTTT
D gene: TRBD1; clone size: few; J gene: TRBJ2-3; V gene: TRBV27; CDR3 length: 18; CDR3 protein: CASSLRGTGQRRTDTQYF; CDR3 DNA: TGTGCCAGCAGTTTAAGGGGAACGGGACAGCGACGCACAGATACGCAGTATTTT
D gene: TRBD1; clone size: NA; J gene: TRBJ2-5; V gene: TRBV6-6; CDR3 length: 16; CDR3 protein: CASSLTGTGRIETQYF; CDR3 DNA: TGTGCCAGCTCATTGACCGGGACAGGGAGAATAGAGACCCAGTACTTC
D gene: NA; clone size: NA; J gene: TRBJ1-1; V gene: TRBV5-5; CDR3 length: 16; CDR3 protein: CASSLDQEIRNTEAFF; CDR3 DNA: TGTGCCAGCAGCTTGGATCAGGAAATTAGGAACACTGAAGCTTTCTTT
D gene: NA; clone size: NA; J gene: TRBJ1-3; V gene: TRBV12-3/TRBV12-4; CDR3 length: 18; CDR3 protein: CASSLFGPHSEAGNTIYF; CDR3 DNA: TGTGCCAGCAGTTTATTCGGACCTCACTCAGAAGCGGGAAACACCATATATTTT
D gene: NA; clone size: few; J gene: TRBJ2-7; V gene: TRBV19; CDR3 length: 16; CDR3 protein: CASSALGDQSSYEQYF; CDR3 DNA: TGTGCCAGTAGTGCCCTCGGGGACCAGAGCTCCTACGAGCAGTACTTC
D gene: NA; clone size: NA; J gene: TRBJ2-2; V gene: TRBV15; CDR3 length: 15; CDR3 protein: CATSPDRRNTGELFF; CDR3 DNA: TGTGCCACCAGCCCAGACAGAAGGAACACCGGGGAGCTGTTTTTT
D gene: NA; clone size: many; J gene: TRBJ2-3; V gene: TRBV6-1; CDR3 length: 15; CDR3 protein: CASSGGYELSDTQYF; CDR3 DNA: TGTGCCAGCAGTGGAGGGTACGAACTCTCAGATACGCAGTATTTT
D gene: NA; clone size: once; J gene: TRBJ2-2; V gene: TRBV10-3; CDR3 length: 12; CDR3 protein: CALNGGTGELFF; CDR3 DNA: TGTGCCCTCAATGGCGGCACCGGGGAGCTGTTTTTT
D gene: NA; clone size: NA; J gene: TRBJ2-4; V gene: TRBV6-1; CDR3 length: 9; CDR3 protein: CASSYPWYF; CDR3 DNA: TGTGCCAGCAGTTACCCTTGGTACTTC
D gene: NA; clone size: few; J gene: TRBJ1-2; V gene: TRBV12-5; CDR3 length: 13; CDR3 protein: CASGLLAAWGYTF; CDR3 DNA: TGTGCTAGTGGTTTGTTGGCCGCTTGGGGCTACACCTTC
D gene: NA; clone size: few; J gene: TRBJ2-2; V gene: TRBV15; CDR3 length: 19; CDR3 protein: CATSSPLGGSLVGSGELFF; CDR3 DNA: TGTGCCACCAGCAGCCCCCTAGGAGGGTCACTAGTTGGGTCCGGGGAGCTGTTTTTT
D gene: NA; clone size: NA; J gene: TRBJ2-7; V gene: TRBV6-6; CDR3 length: 15; CDR3 protein: CASSYSPTGSYEQYF; CDR3 DNA: TGTGCCAGCAGTTACTCGCCCACAGGGTCCTACGAGCAGTACTTC
D gene: NA; clone size: NA; J gene: TRBJ1-2; V gene: TRBV20-1; CDR3 length: 16; CDR3 protein: CSAKDRAGETDYGYTF; CDR3 DNA: TGCAGTGCTAAAGATAGGGCAGGGGAAACCGACTACGGCTACACCTTC
D gene: NA; clone size: NA; J gene: TRBJ1-2; V gene: TRBV25-1; CDR3 length: 12; CDR3 protein: CATFTPGDGYTF; CDR3 DNA: TGTGCCACCTTTACACCCGGCGATGGCTACACCTTC
D gene: NA; clone size: NA; J gene: TRBJ2-1; V gene: TRBV29-1; CDR3 length: 15; CDR3 protein: CSVEGLQGNYNEQFF; CDR3 DNA: TGCAGCGTTGAGGGTCTCCAGGGAAACTACAATGAGCAGTTCTTC
D gene: NA; clone size: few; J gene: TRBJ1-2; V gene: TRBV7-2; CDR3 length: 14; CDR3 protein: CASTLDLGDYGYTF; CDR3 DNA: TGTGCCAGCACTTTAGATCTAGGGGACTATGGCTACACCTTC
D gene: NA; clone size: NA; J gene: TRBJ1-1; V gene: TRBV6-2/TRBV6-3; CDR3 length: 12; CDR3 protein: CATEEMNTEAFF; CDR3 DNA: TGTGCCACCGAAGAGATGAACACTGAAGCTTTCTTT
D gene: NA; clone size: NA; J gene: TRBJ1-1; V gene: TRBV10-3; CDR3 length: 15; CDR3 protein: CAISERGVGYTEAFF; CDR3 DNA: TGTGCCATCAGTGAACGCGGGGTAGGGTACACTGAAGCTTTCTTT
D gene: NA; clone size: NA; J gene: TRBJ2-5; V gene: TRBV25-1; CDR3 length: 13; CDR3 protein: CASPPGPRETQYF; CDR3 DNA: TGTGCCAGCCCGCCGGGTCCGCGTGAGACCCAGTACTTC
D gene: TRBD1; clone size: NA; J gene: TRBJ1-2; V gene: TRBV4-1; CDR3 length: 16; CDR3 protein: CASSQETGNLNYGYTF; CDR3 DNA: TGCGCCAGCAGCCAAGAGACAGGGAACCTTAACTATGGCTACACCTTC
D gene: NA; clone size: NA; J gene: TRBJ2-5; V gene: TRBV3-1; CDR3 length: 16; CDR3 protein: CASSQVGRGAGETQYF; CDR3 DNA: TGTGCCAGCAGCCAAGTAGGACGGGGGGCCGGGGAGACCCAGTACTTC
D gene: TRBD1; clone size: few; J gene: TRBJ2-5; V gene: TRBV6-5; CDR3 length: 16; CDR3 protein: CASSFEYGDSAETQYF; CDR3 DNA: TGTGCCAGCAGTTTCGAATACGGGGACAGCGCAGAGACCCAGTACTTC
D gene: TRBD1; clone size: NA; J gene: TRBJ1-5; V gene: TRBV10-3; CDR3 length: 19; CDR3 protein: CAISGSGTGGPYSNQPQHF; CDR3 DNA: TGTGCCATCAGTGGAAGTGGTACAGGGGGGCCTTATAGCAATCAGCCCCAGCATTTT
D gene: NA; clone size: few; J gene: TRBJ2-2; V gene: TRBV6-5; CDR3 length: 16; CDR3 protein: CASSYSPREPTGELFF; CDR3 DNA: TGTGCCAGCAGTTACTCACCCAGGGAGCCCACCGGGGAGCTGTTTTTT
D gene: NA; clone size: few; J gene: TRBJ1-2; V gene: TRBV5-8; CDR3 length: 16; CDR3 protein: CASSLGQALPLYGYTF; CDR3 DNA: TGTGCCAGCAGCTTGGGACAGGCCCTCCCGCTCTATGGCTACACCTTC
D gene: TRBD1; clone size: few; J gene: TRBJ1-2; V gene: TRBV2; CDR3 length: 16; CDR3 protein: CASSVRDRGQNGGYTF; CDR3 DNA: TGTGCCAGCAGTGTCCGGGACAGGGGGCAGAATGGTGGCTACACCTTC
D gene: NA; clone size: NA; J gene: TRBJ1-2; V gene: TRBV6-5; CDR3 length: 12; CDR3 protein: CASSYDRSSYTF; CDR3 DNA: TGTGCCAGCAGTTACGACAGGTCAAGCTACACCTTC
D gene: TRBD1; clone size: NA; J gene: TRBJ2-1; V gene: TRBV29-1; CDR3 length: 14; CDR3 protein: CSVEKGTADLEQFF; CDR3 DNA: TGCAGCGTTGAAAAGGGGACAGCCGACCTTGAGCAGTTCTTC